This entry features one T cell receptor (beta chain) sequence. Its antigen is still unknown. The sample is drawn from a study of T cell responses to AZD1222 COVID-19 vaccine. Overall study findings and caveats: Donors in the cohort were predominantly white British and more often female, and clonal diversity was possibly underestimated. Spike-specific TCR breadth and depth grew following two AZD1222 doses. Vaccine-associated CD4 TCRs spanned spike, dominant at 160-218 and 743-854. Repertoires were collected only later (after the peak T cell response had occurred).

This CDR3 contains 13 residues. Looked up from germline, CDR1 is SGHNT and CDR2 is YENEEA. Trimming removed 2 bases from V and 6 bases from J, with 5 bases in between. This table comes from immunoSEQ multiplex PCR, and its TCRdb copy is limited to in-frame clones, with some not included. The repertoire holds approximately 120,000 clones, with 70% to 90% as singletons. The sequence was obtained from an adult in good health. The rearrangement uses TRBV11-3 and TRBJ1-6; D is unresolved. The input for sequencing was peripheral blood, taken on day 0 of AZD1222 vaccination. In DNA form, the CDR3 reads TGTGCCAGCAGCTTAAGGATTAATTCACCCCTCCACTTT. The encoded protein is CASSLRINSPLHF.